These 30 T cell receptor beta chains originate from one sample sequenced in a study of cytotoxic CD8 clonotypes in ibrutinib-treated CLL. Some clones are missing from TCRdb's copy, which holds only in-frame ones; the method was immunoSEQ multiplex PCR. Among around 200,000 clones listed, roughly 79% were seen once. Sequences were derived from PBMCs, sampled after 12 months of ibrutinib treatment. These receptor sequences come from a human donor with chronic lymphocytic leukemia.

V usage is TRBV29-1 and J usage is TRBJ1-3; D gene unclear. Trimming removed 8 bases from V and 4 bases from J, with 3 bases in between. The CDR3 is made up of 9 amino acids. The V gene's germline CDR1 is SQVTM and CDR2 ANQGSEA. The CDR3 coding sequence is TGCAGCCACGGAAACACCATATATTTT. Its protein product is CSHGNTIYF.

The rearrangement uses TRBV15 and TRBJ2-1; no clear D. There are 15 residues in the CDR3. Trimming removed 0 bases from V and 0 bases from J, with 6 bases in between. From germline, CDR1 is LNHNV and CDR2 YYDKDF (reference sequence). CDR3 residues: CATSREVSSYNEQFF. Here the CDR3 DNA reads TGTGCCACCAGCAGAGAGGTGAGCTCCTACAATGAGCAGTTCTTC.

This chain links TRBV4-1 with TRBJ2-6; D gene uncertain. V was trimmed by 1 base and J by 0 bases, leaving 4 bases between them. Germline V gene sequence: CDR1 MGHRA, CDR2 YSYEKL. The CDR3 has 15 residues. CDR3 protein: CASSQVASGANVLTF. CDR3 DNA: TGCGCCAGCAGCCAAGTGGCCTCTGGGGCCAACGTCCTGACTTTC.

The chain uses TRBV6-5 and TRBJ1-2, with TRBD1 matching 10 bases. The CDR3 extends over 14 amino acids. V shed 4 bases, J shed 7 bases, and the junction held 6 bases outside the gene matches. Germline V gene sequence: CDR1 MNHEY, CDR2 SVGAGI. The CDR3 nucleotides are TGTGCCAGCAGTTGGGACAGGGGAGGCGGTGGCTACACCTTC. This translates into CASSWDRGGGGYTF.

Worth noting for this clone: Within the sample, other DNA sequences also encode this same CDR3. CDR3 bases: TGTGCCAGCAGTTTACAGGGTTCCTACGAGCAGTACTTC. It yields the protein CASSLQGSYEQYF. The rearrangement links TRBV27 to TRBJ2-7; possible D gene TRBD1, 5 bases. V was trimmed by 2 bases and J by 1 base, leaving 6 bases between them. The germline gives CDR1 MNHEY, CDR2 SMNVEV (reference sequence). The CDR3 extends over 13 amino acids.

The V call is TRBV30, the J call TRBJ1-4; D is undetermined. This CDR3 contains 17 residues. From germline, CDR1 is GTSNPN and CDR2 SVGIG (reference sequence). Trimming cost V 0 bases and J 0 bases, with 14 bases left between them. CDR3 region: CAWSVRLWVATNEKLFF. The CDR3 DNA is TGTGCCTGGAGTGTCCGCCTTTGGGTGGCAACTAATGAAAAACTGTTTTTT.

The chain carries TRBV28 and TRBJ1-6, with D unclear. The CDR3 covers 16 residues. V was shortened by 5 bases and J by 0 bases, with 11 bases between the two germline ends. The germline V gene encodes CDR1 MDHEN and CDR2 SYDVKM. As DNA, the CDR3 is TGTGCCAGCAGTCCCCTAGCGAGCTCCTATAATTCACCCCTCCACTTT. As protein: CASSPLASSYNSPLHF.

The chain joins TRBV19 to TRBJ1-3, with 7 bases identical to TRBD1. CDR3 size: 13 residues. CDR1 and CDR2 from the germline V gene are LNHDA and SQIVND (reference sequence). V shed 10 bases, J shed 2 bases, and the junction held 5 bases outside the gene matches. CDR3 residues: CATAGTAGNTIYF. CDR3 nucleotide sequence: TGTGCCACCGCCGGGACAGCTGGAAACACCATATATTTT.

V is TRBV14 and J is TRBJ2-2; D call uncertain. V dropped 3 bases and J dropped 7 bases, with 12 bases sitting between them. This CDR3 spans 14 amino acids. Germline CDR1 SGHDN, CDR2 FVKESK. This CDR3 is CASSHFVISGELFF. For the CDR3, the DNA is TGTGCCAGCAGCCATTTTGTCATCAGCGGGGAGCTGTTTTTT.

The chain is built from TRBV27 and TRBJ2-7; no reliable D call. This CDR3 is 11 amino acids long. Germline V gene data show CDR1 as MNHEY and CDR2 as SMNVEV (reference sequence). The ends were cut back, 4 bases at V and 1 base at J, with 2 bases in the middle. This CDR3 reads CASSSSYEQYF. The DNA of the CDR3 is TGTGCCAGCAGTTCGTCCTACGAGCAGTACTTC.

The rearrangement joins TRBV4-1 to TRBJ1-1, with 8 bases lining up with TRBD1. This CDR3 comprises 17 residues. J was trimmed by 3 bases and V by 1 base; bases with no gene match: 10. Germline V gene lookup returns CDR1 MGHRA and CDR2 YSYEKL. CDR3 loop: CASSQVGRGPVDTEAFF. CDR3 sequence (DNA): TGCGCCAGCAGCCAAGTGGGCAGGGGGCCGGTGGACACTGAAGCTTTCTTT.

The V and J genes are TRBV11-2 and TRBJ2-5; D might be TRBD1 or TRBD2, each matching 5 bases. The CDR3 loop spans 15 amino acids. Deletions cut 5 bases from V and 5 bases from J, with 18 bases between. CDR1 and CDR2 from the germline V gene are SGHAT and FQNNGV. The CDR3 sequence is CASSPGTLGWETQYF. CDR3 coding DNA: TGTGCCAGCAGCCCCGGGACCCTTGGGTGGGAGACCCAGTACTTC.

The V call is TRBV7-8, the J call TRBJ2-2; D might be TRBD1 or TRBD2, each matching 6 bases. This CDR3 has 13 amino acids. In germline, CDR1 is SGHVS, CDR2 FQNEAQ. V dropped 6 bases and J dropped 7 bases, with 12 bases sitting between them. CDR3 residues: CASSPQGGGELFF. The CDR3 region has the DNA TGTGCCAGCAGTCCACAGGGAGGCGGGGAGCTGTTTTTT. The full variable domain, with the rest looked up from reference TRBV7-8 and TRBJ2-2, is GAGVSQSPRYKVAKRGQDVALRCDPISGHVSLFWYQQALGQGPEFLTYFQNEAQLDKSGLPSDRFFAERPEGSVSTLKIQRTQQEDSAVYLCASSPQGGGELFFGEGSRLTVL.

The gene calls are TRBV5-6 and TRBJ2-7; D is possibly TRBD1 (5 bases). This CDR3 region has 13 residues. Trimming removed 2 bases from V and 3 bases from J, with 9 bases in between. Germline-derived CDR1 and CDR2 are SGHDT and YYEEEE. CDR3 region: CASSLTDSYEQYF. CDR3 in DNA: TGTGCCAGCAGCTTAACAGACAGCTACGAGCAGTACTTC.

The rearrangement joins TRBV27 to TRBJ2-2; D is unclear. CDR3 length equals 14 residues. V lost 7 bases, J lost 0 bases, and 9 bases lay in between. Per germline, CDR1 MNHEY and CDR2 SMNVEV (reference sequence). CDR3 DNA: TGTGCCAGCACCTTTGTCGCGAACACCGGGGAGCTGTTTTTT. Encoded protein: CASTFVANTGELFF.

This rearrangement joins TRBV28 to TRBJ2-4; TRBD1 is a possible D gene (5 bases). CDR3 length: 19 amino acids. Per germline, CDR1 MDHEN and CDR2 SYDVKM. Trimming cost V 2 bases and J 0 bases, with 20 bases left between them. The CDR3 loop reads CASSLKSGFRSKAKNIQYF. CDR3 DNA: TGTGCCAGCAGTTTAAAATCAGGGTTCAGGTCTAAAGCCAAAAACATTCAGTACTTC.

The rearrangement links TRBV2 to TRBJ1-1; TRBD1 is a possible D gene (6 bases). The V end lost 6 bases, the J end lost 3 bases, and 14 bases lay between the germline ends. The CDR3 runs to 14 residues. CDR1 is SNHLY and CDR2 is FYNNEI in the germline V gene. The CDR3 protein is CASSLVGGDTEAFF. CDR3 DNA sequence: TGTGCCAGCAGCCTCGTGGGGGGCGACACTGAAGCTTTCTTT.

The chain recombines TRBV11-2 with TRBJ2-2, with a possible D match to TRBD1 (5 bases). Germline CDR1 reads SGHAT; CDR2 reads FQNNGV. The V gene lost 5 bases and the J gene lost 7 bases, with 20 bases spanning the gap. The CDR3 has 16 residues. CDR3 sequence (DNA): TGTGCCAGCAGCCCATCCGAAGCAGGGTGGGGCGGGGAGCTGTTTTTT. Protein product: CASSPSEAGWGGELFF.

The rearrangement links TRBV5-1 to TRBJ1-2; D unclear. This CDR3 spans 14 amino acids. CDR1 and CDR2 from the germline V gene are SGHRS and YFSETQ. V dropped 0 bases and J dropped 2 bases, with 8 bases sitting between them. Here the CDR3 reads CASSLEGGNYGYTF. CDR3 DNA: TGCGCCAGCAGCTTGGAGGGCGGGAACTATGGCTACACCTTC. Using reference TRBV5-1 and TRBJ1-2 for the parts outside the CDR3, the full variable domain is KAGVTQTPRYLIKTRGQQVTLSCSPISGHRSVSWYQQTPGQGLQFLFEYFSETQRNKGNFPGRFSGRQFSNSRSEMNVSTLELGDSALYLCASSLEGGNYGYTFGSGTRLTVV.

The chain joins TRBV25-1 to TRBJ2-2; D perhaps matches TRBD1 (5 bases). This CDR3 is built from 18 residues. With 0 bases removed from V and 0 bases from J, the gap between germline ends came to 14 bases. Germline CDR1 is MGHDK and CDR2 is SYGVNS. The CDR3 sequence is CASSEYKGRGPNTGELFF. CDR3 nucleotide sequence: TGTGCCAGCAGTGAATACAAGGGAAGGGGCCCGAACACCGGGGAGCTGTTTTTT.

The genes are TRBV9 and TRBJ2-7, with unresolved D. Trimming pared 1 base from V and 2 bases from J, leaving 13 bases between. This CDR3 has 15 residues. Germline V gene data show CDR1 as SGDLS and CDR2 as YYNGEE. DNA of the CDR3: TGTGCCAGCAGCGTATCAGCTAGTAGTACCTACGAGCAGTACTTC. Translated, it gives CASSVSASSTYEQYF.

The chain has TRBV30 and TRBJ2-2; D ambiguous. CDR1 and CDR2 from the germline V gene are GTSNPN and SVGIG (reference sequence). The CDR3 has 15 amino acids. Trimming cost V 4 bases and J 0 bases, with 12 bases left between them. The CDR3 coding sequence is TGTGCCTGGAAGCGAACGATACCGAACACCGGGGAGCTGTTTTTT. This translates into CAWKRTIPNTGELFF.

This chain joins TRBV7-6 and TRBJ2-1; a possible D gene is TRBD2 (6 bases). The germline V gene encodes CDR1 SGHVS and CDR2 FNYEAQ. CDR3 length: 12 residues. Trimming pared 4 bases from V and 8 bases from J, leaving 9 bases between. The CDR3 sequence is CASSSTGDEQFF. The CDR3 coding sequence is TGTGCCAGCAGCTCGACGGGAGATGAGCAGTTCTTC.

The gene calls are TRBV27 and TRBJ1-3, with D unresolved. Trimming cost V 2 bases and J 4 bases, with 0 bases left between them. Germline CDR1 is MNHEY and CDR2 is SMNVEV (reference sequence). The CDR3 runs to 11 residues. The CDR3 here is CASSLGNTIYF. As DNA, the CDR3 is TGTGCCAGCAGTTTAGGAAACACCATATATTTT.

The chain links TRBV11-3 to TRBJ2-1; possible D gene TRBD2, 5 bases. The CDR3 sequence is 15 residues long. Between the trimmed V and J ends, which lost 1 base and 3 bases, there was a span of 10 bases. Germline V gene sequence: CDR1 SGHNT, CDR2 YENEEA. The CDR3 loop is CASSLVQSGYNEQFF. The CDR3 DNA is TGTGCCAGCAGCTTAGTTCAAAGCGGCTACAATGAGCAGTTCTTC.

The V gene is TRBV29-1, the J gene TRBJ1-3; no definite D call. This CDR3 has 12 residues. CDR1 is SQVTM and CDR2 is ANQGSEA in the germline V gene. Trimming shortened V by 5 bases and J by 4 bases, and 9 bases separated the two germline ends. The CDR3 spells CSVRSVGNTIYF. Here the CDR3 DNA reads TGCAGCGTTAGGTCGGTCGGAAACACCATATATTTT.

The chain uses TRBV15 and TRBJ2-1; D may be TRBD1 (5 bases). CDR3 length equals 15 residues. From germline, CDR1 is LNHNV and CDR2 YYDKDF (reference sequence). Trimming stripped 1 base from V and 8 bases from J, with 15 bases between. The CDR3 DNA reads TGTGCCACCAGCAGAGTCCGCCAGGGTGTCGATGAGCAGTTCTTC. Protein product: CATSRVRQGVDEQFF.

The chain carries TRBV29-1 and TRBJ1-3, with D uncertain. This CDR3 has 12 amino acids. V was shortened by 3 bases and J by 4 bases, with 7 bases between the two germline ends. Per the germline V gene, CDR1 is SQVTM and CDR2 is ANQGSEA. The CDR3 DNA reads as TGCAGCGTTGACGCAGGAGGAAACACCATATATTTT. Protein sequence: CSVDAGGNTIYF.

The chain is built from TRBV5-4 and TRBJ2-6; D uncertain. Germline CDR1 is SGHNT and CDR2 is YYREEE (reference sequence). The CDR3 is 18 residues long. V lost 0 bases, J lost 2 bases, and 15 bases lay in between. Written as DNA, the CDR3 is TGTGCCAGCAGCTTGGCGCATTCCGGGTGGGCTGGGGCCAACGTCCTGACTTTC. It specifies CASSLAHSGWAGANVLTF. Complete variable domain (other parts from reference TRBV5-4 and TRBJ2-6): ETGVTQSPTHLIKTRGQQVTLRCSSQSGHNTVSWYQQALGQGPQFIFQYYREEENGRGNFPPRFSGLQFPNYSSELNVNALELDDSALYLCASSLAHSGWAGANVLTFGAGSRLTVL.

The chain joins TRBV6-6 to TRBJ2-1; D is possibly TRBD2 (5 bases). Germline CDR1 MNHNY, CDR2 SVGAGI (reference sequence). The length of the CDR3 is 15 residues. Trimming stripped 2 bases from V and 1 base from J, with 9 bases between. The CDR3 sequence is CASSYGGGSYNEQFF. For the CDR3, the DNA is TGTGCCAGCAGTTACGGTGGCGGGTCCTACAATGAGCAGTTCTTC.